This T cell receptor beta chain was retrieved from a study of T cell responses to AZD1222 COVID-19 vaccine. Study overall: The study pooled second doses at about 4 or about 12 weeks. Study results and limitations: The study reported that nearly half of spike-specific TCRs target unmutated variant regions. Receipt of two AZD1222 doses was followed by a rise in Spike-specific TCR breadth and depth. White British people made up most donors, females outnumbered males, and clonal diversity was possibly underestimated.

V was cut by 3 bases and J by 3 bases, with 8 bases left in between. CDR3 length: 12 residues. The germline CDR1 and CDR2 sequences are DFQATT and SNEGSKA (reference sequence). Generated by immunoSEQ multiplex PCR, the TCRdb table keeps only in-frame clones and is missing some. The sample holds under 150,000 clones; approximately 90% are singletons and the top ten take 2.5% to 3.5%. As regards this clone: What it recognizes is unknown.

The sequencing here drew on peripheral blood, taken on day 0 of AZD1222 vaccination. The J gene is TRBJ1-2, the V gene TRBV20-1, with D uncertain. This clonotype originated in an adult in good health. CDR3 DNA: TGCAGTGCTAGTAGCGGGGACTATGGCTACACCTTC. This gives the protein CSASSGDYGYTF.